This is a list of T cell receptor beta chains from one sample in a study of T-cell reconstitution after alpha-beta-depleted transplantation in children. Via MiXCR, TCRdb re-called the PCR reads, giving one row per CDR3 protein. Of around 600,000 distinct CDR3 sequences listed, 20% to 25% are singletons. The source was PBMCs, mostly from graft donor cells, collected 360 days after TCRalphabeta/CD19-depleted stem cell transplant. The receptors shown here come from a boy younger than two who had a stem cell transplant for acute myeloid leukemia, so the T cells may come from the graft donor. Both conserved end residues are part of each CDR3. D genes are given only for firm matches. Expanded clones are given a class, and other clones once, few, many or no size at all.

d_call: -; clone_size: few; j_call: TRBJ1-5; v_call: TRBV20-1; cdr3_nt: TGCAGTGCCCGGGACCTTCAACAGCCCCAGCATTTT; cdr3_aa: CSARDLQQPQHF
d_call: -; clone_size: few; j_call: TRBJ1-2; v_call: TRBV29-1; cdr3_nt: TGCAGCGTGTTCTACCTAAACTATGGCTACACCTTC; cdr3_aa: CSVFYLNYGYTF
d_call: -; clone_size: -; j_call: TRBJ1-1; v_call: TRBV24-1; cdr3_nt: TGTGCCACCAGTGGCGGTAAGGGATCCATCAACACTGAAGCTTTCTTT; cdr3_aa: CATSGGKGSINTEAFF
d_call: -; clone_size: -; j_call: TRBJ2-3; v_call: TRBV12-3/TRBV12-4; cdr3_nt: TGTGCCACCGATACCGGGGGCTACGGGGGAATAGATACGCAGTATTTT; cdr3_aa: CATDTGGYGGIDTQYF
d_call: -; clone_size: many; j_call: TRBJ2-3; v_call: TRBV20-1; cdr3_nt: TGCAGTGCTAGCGGGGCAGGGATACATACGCAGTATTTT; cdr3_aa: CSASGAGIHTQYF
d_call: -; clone_size: few; j_call: TRBJ2-1; v_call: TRBV20-1; cdr3_nt: TGCAGTGCTACCTCCTTAGCGCTCCCCAAGGCCGGGCAGTTCTTC; cdr3_aa: CSATSLALPKAGQFF
d_call: -; clone_size: few; j_call: TRBJ2-1; v_call: TRBV7-9; cdr3_nt: TGTGCCAGCAGCTTAAGTCTGGGCTCGCTGGGTGAGCAGTTCTTC; cdr3_aa: CASSLSLGSLGEQFF
d_call: TRBD2; clone_size: -; j_call: TRBJ2-1; v_call: TRBV5-1; cdr3_nt: TGCGCCAGCAGCTTGGACAGCGGGGGGGCCGGGCAGTTCTTC; cdr3_aa: CASSLDSGGAGQFF
d_call: -; clone_size: many; j_call: TRBJ1-2; v_call: TRBV20-1; cdr3_nt: TGCAGTGCTAGTTCCGGGGGGGTAGATGGCTACACCTTC; cdr3_aa: CSASSGGVDGYTF
d_call: -; clone_size: -; j_call: TRBJ2-6; v_call: TRBV6-5; cdr3_nt: TGTGCCAGCAGTTACTCGGGGTACTCTGGGGCCAACGTCCTGACTTTC; cdr3_aa: CASSYSGYSGANVLTF
d_call: -; clone_size: -; j_call: TRBJ2-4; v_call: TRBV5-4; cdr3_nt: TGTGCCAGCAGTCCCAGGGACGAGGACAAAAACATTCAGTACTTC; cdr3_aa: CASSPRDEDKNIQYF
d_call: -; clone_size: -; j_call: TRBJ2-2; v_call: TRBV5-1; cdr3_nt: TGCGCCAGCAGCTTGGCCAGAGGGGTTGGCGGGGAGCTGTTTTTT; cdr3_aa: CASSLARGVGGELFF
d_call: TRBD1; clone_size: many; j_call: TRBJ2-3; v_call: TRBV20-1; cdr3_nt: TGCAGTGCTCTAGGGGGCGACACAGATACGCAGTATTTT; cdr3_aa: CSALGGDTDTQYF
d_call: -; clone_size: -; j_call: TRBJ1-3; v_call: TRBV7-9; cdr3_nt: TGTGCCAGCAGCTACGACAGCTTCTCTGGAAACACCATATATTTT; cdr3_aa: CASSYDSFSGNTIYF
d_call: TRBD2; clone_size: few; j_call: TRBJ2-5; v_call: TRBV4-3; cdr3_nt: TGCGCCAGCAGCCGAGATAGCGGGGAGACCCAGTACTTC; cdr3_aa: CASSRDSGETQYF
d_call: -; clone_size: many; j_call: TRBJ2-1; v_call: TRBV7-9; cdr3_nt: TGTGCCAGCAGCTTTGGGCTCCCGTACAATGAGCAGTTCTTC; cdr3_aa: CASSFGLPYNEQFF
d_call: -; clone_size: -; j_call: TRBJ2-1; v_call: TRBV12-3/TRBV12-4; cdr3_nt: TGTGCCAGCATCCTCCCCGGTAACAATGAGCAGTTCTTC; cdr3_aa: CASILPGNNEQFF
d_call: -; clone_size: -; j_call: TRBJ1-1; v_call: TRBV12-3/TRBV12-4; cdr3_nt: TGTGCCAGCAGTTTACTGACCCGAAACACCATGAACACTGAAGCTTTCTTT; cdr3_aa: CASSLLTRNTMNTEAFF
d_call: -; clone_size: -; j_call: TRBJ2-1; v_call: TRBV20-1; cdr3_nt: TGCAGTGCTAGATGGGGGAATGAGCAGTTCTTC; cdr3_aa: CSARWGNEQFF
d_call: -; clone_size: -; j_call: TRBJ2-5; v_call: TRBV5-1; cdr3_nt: TGCGCCAGCAGCGAACTGACAGGGACTACAGAGACCCAGTACTTC; cdr3_aa: CASSELTGTTETQYF
d_call: -; clone_size: once; j_call: TRBJ2-3; v_call: TRBV7-2; cdr3_nt: TGTGCCAGCAGCTTAGCGCGTAGGACCTTTGTCGATACGCAGTATTTT; cdr3_aa: CASSLARRTFVDTQYF
d_call: -; clone_size: few; j_call: TRBJ2-1; v_call: TRBV20-1; cdr3_nt: TGCAGTGCTGAACCGGACAGCGGTGGAGATTGGAAGCAGTTCTTC; cdr3_aa: CSAEPDSGGDWKQFF
d_call: -; clone_size: -; j_call: TRBJ1-5; v_call: TRBV20-1; cdr3_nt: TGCAGTGCCTTTTCGACAGGTCCCAATCAGCCCCAGCATTTT; cdr3_aa: CSAFSTGPNQPQHF
d_call: -; clone_size: -; j_call: TRBJ1-1; v_call: TRBV14; cdr3_nt: TGTGCCAGCAAAGAGATGAACACTGAAGCTTTCTTT; cdr3_aa: CASKEMNTEAFF
d_call: -; clone_size: -; j_call: TRBJ2-7; v_call: TRBV21-1; cdr3_nt: TGTGCCAGCAGCAATCCCTTCGCAGTCTACGAGCAGTACTTC; cdr3_aa: CASSNPFAVYEQYF
d_call: TRBD2; clone_size: -; j_call: TRBJ2-1; v_call: TRBV7-6; cdr3_nt: TGTGCCAGCAGCCCCGGGGGGGGCGGGTACAATGAGCAGTTCTTC; cdr3_aa: CASSPGGGGYNEQFF
d_call: -; clone_size: few; j_call: TRBJ2-4; v_call: TRBV5-1; cdr3_nt: TGCGCCAGCAGCTTGGCGGCAGTCCCAGCCAAAAACATTCAGTACTTC; cdr3_aa: CASSLAAVPAKNIQYF
d_call: TRBD1; clone_size: -; j_call: TRBJ2-7; v_call: TRBV20-1; cdr3_nt: TGCAGTGCTAATAGACCGGGACAGAGGAACGAGCAGTACTTC; cdr3_aa: CSANRPGQRNEQYF
d_call: -; clone_size: -; j_call: TRBJ1-5; v_call: TRBV20-1; cdr3_nt: TGCAGTGCTAGAACTAGAGGGGATCAGCCCCAGCATTTT; cdr3_aa: CSARTRGDQPQHF
d_call: -; clone_size: -; j_call: TRBJ2-3; v_call: TRBV5-1; cdr3_nt: TGCGCCAGCAGCCCGGGGACCTTCACAGATACGCAGTATTTT; cdr3_aa: CASSPGTFTDTQYF
d_call: TRBD1; clone_size: -; j_call: TRBJ1-2; v_call: TRBV29-1; cdr3_nt: TGCAGCGTTGAAACAGGGGTTCTGTATGGCTACACCTTC; cdr3_aa: CSVETGVLYGYTF
d_call: -; clone_size: many; j_call: TRBJ2-3; v_call: TRBV20-1; cdr3_nt: TGCAGTGCTAGTCAAACGGGGGTGGTGGAGACGCAGTATTTT; cdr3_aa: CSASQTGVVETQYF
d_call: -; clone_size: few; j_call: TRBJ2-1; v_call: TRBV3-1; cdr3_nt: TGTGCCAGCAGCCAAGATGGAACAGGGTACTACAATGAGCAGTTCTTC; cdr3_aa: CASSQDGTGYYNEQFF
d_call: -; clone_size: -; j_call: TRBJ2-1; v_call: TRBV6-5; cdr3_nt: TGTGCCAGCAGTTCACCGGCGACTTACAATGAGCAGTTCTTC; cdr3_aa: CASSSPATYNEQFF
d_call: TRBD2; clone_size: -; j_call: TRBJ2-1; v_call: TRBV2; cdr3_nt: TGTGCCAGCAGCAAAGGCGGCGGGGGGATCTCCTACAATGAGCAGTTCTTC; cdr3_aa: CASSKGGGGISYNEQFF
d_call: TRBD1; clone_size: few; j_call: TRBJ2-5; v_call: TRBV20-1; cdr3_nt: TGCAGTGCTGCAGGGGGCGGCCGAGAGACCCAGTACTTC; cdr3_aa: CSAAGGGRETQYF
d_call: -; clone_size: few; j_call: TRBJ2-1; v_call: TRBV15; cdr3_nt: TGTGCCACCAGAATTGGGGGCCGAGGGAATGAGCAGTTCTTC; cdr3_aa: CATRIGGRGNEQFF
d_call: TRBD1; clone_size: few; j_call: TRBJ1-1; v_call: TRBV20-1; cdr3_nt: TGCAGTGCTCCCGGACAGGGCGTAGGGTCGACTGAAGCTTTCTTT; cdr3_aa: CSAPGQGVGSTEAFF
d_call: -; clone_size: -; j_call: TRBJ1-6; v_call: TRBV10-3; cdr3_nt: TGTGCCATCAGTGAGGATGTCCTTTCTTCACCCCTCCACTTT; cdr3_aa: CAISEDVLSSPLHF
d_call: -; clone_size: -; j_call: TRBJ2-4; v_call: TRBV19; cdr3_nt: TGTGCCAGTAGTATAGCGGCGTTTAGCACGAAAAACATTCAGTACTTC; cdr3_aa: CASSIAAFSTKNIQYF
d_call: -; clone_size: few; j_call: TRBJ1-3; v_call: TRBV12-3/TRBV12-4; cdr3_nt: TGTGCCAGCAGTTTGGCACAGGGAAACACCATATATTTT; cdr3_aa: CASSLAQGNTIYF
d_call: TRBD2; clone_size: many; j_call: TRBJ2-1; v_call: TRBV28; cdr3_nt: TGTGCCAGCAGACCTAGACTAGCGGGGAGCGATGAGCAGTTCTTC; cdr3_aa: CASRPRLAGSDEQFF
d_call: -; clone_size: -; j_call: TRBJ2-5; v_call: TRBV5-6; cdr3_nt: TGTGCCAGCAGCTTGGGATTGGAACGGGGGACCCAGTACTTC; cdr3_aa: CASSLGLERGTQYF
d_call: -; clone_size: once; j_call: TRBJ2-7; v_call: TRBV13; cdr3_nt: TGTGCCAGCAGCTTACAGGACAGGGCGGGGGAACAGTACTTC; cdr3_aa: CASSLQDRAGEQYF
d_call: -; clone_size: -; j_call: TRBJ2-2; v_call: TRBV4-3; cdr3_nt: TGCGCCAGCAGCCAAATTGCAGGGGCCGCGAACACCGGGGAGCTGTTTTTT; cdr3_aa: CASSQIAGAANTGELFF
d_call: TRBD1; clone_size: -; j_call: TRBJ1-1; v_call: TRBV5-5; cdr3_nt: TGTGCCAGCAGCTTCAGGGACAGGGGTTCCACTGAAGCTTTCTTT; cdr3_aa: CASSFRDRGSTEAFF
d_call: -; clone_size: many; j_call: TRBJ2-6; v_call: TRBV7-2; cdr3_nt: TGTGCCAGCAGCTTAGGCAAGGGGGTCAATTTTGCTTCTGGGGCCAACGTCCTGACTTTC; cdr3_aa: CASSLGKGVNFASGANVLTF
d_call: -; clone_size: -; j_call: TRBJ2-2; v_call: TRBV4-2; cdr3_nt: TGTGCCAGCAGCCAAATGGGGGGTCTGGCAGGGGAGCTGTTTTTT; cdr3_aa: CASSQMGGLAGELFF
d_call: -; clone_size: -; j_call: TRBJ2-7; v_call: TRBV14; cdr3_nt: TGTGCCAGCAGCCAAGCGGGAAACGAGCAGTACTTC; cdr3_aa: CASSQAGNEQYF
d_call: -; clone_size: many; j_call: TRBJ2-3; v_call: TRBV7-2; cdr3_nt: TGTGCCAGCAGCCAGCTTGGGGATACGCAGTATTTT; cdr3_aa: CASSQLGDTQYF